Presented here are 21 T cell receptor beta chains from one specimen sequenced in a study of blood T cell repertoires in COVID-19. Data came from immunoSEQ multiplex PCR; TCRdb stores just in-frame clones and leaves some out. This sample has approximately 300,000 clones, with 85% to 95% found just once. The sequenced sample was PBMCs or T cells enriched from blood (not recorded which). The receptors come from a woman in her 30s who had been exposed to COVID-19.

This chain links TRBV19 with TRBJ2-7; tentatively, D is TRBD2 (5 bases). The germline V gene has CDR1 LNHDA and CDR2 SQIVND (reference sequence). Trimming pared 2 bases from V and 2 bases from J, leaving 10 bases between. This CDR3 is built from 14 residues. The CDR3 DNA reads as TGTGCCAGTAGTATAAGCGGCCCCCCCTACGAGCAGTACTTC. It specifies CASSISGPPYEQYF.

The rearrangement links TRBV6-5 to TRBJ1-5; a weak D match, TRBD1 (5 bases). The CDR3 sequence is 13 residues long. Germline assignment: CDR1 MNHEY and CDR2 SVGAGI. V gave up 7 bases and J gave up 7 bases, with 14 bases separating them. The DNA of the CDR3 is TGTGCCAGCACCCCTCATCAGGGACAGCCCCAGCATTTT. It yields the protein CASTPHQGQPQHF.

The rearrangement joins TRBV24-1 to TRBJ1-1; a weak D match, TRBD1 (6 bases). The CDR3 is 13 residues long. V lost 7 bases to trimming and J lost 4 bases, with 12 bases between them. Germline CDR1 and CDR2: KGHDR and SFDVKD. The CDR3 here is CATSPRGGTEAFF. In DNA, the CDR3 is TGTGCCACCAGCCCAAGGGGGGGCACTGAAGCTTTCTTT.

This rearrangement joins TRBV2 to TRBJ2-2; D is possibly TRBD1 (5 bases). The V end was cut by 9 bases, the J end by 5 bases, with 10 bases between. Germline V gives CDR1 SNHLY, CDR2 FYNNEI. The CDR3 sequence is 12 residues long. The CDR3 here is CASGRETGELFF. The CDR3 DNA reads TGTGCCAGTGGCAGGGAAACCGGGGAGCTGTTTTTT. The full variable domain, completed using reference TRBV2 and TRBJ2-2, is EPEVTQTPSHQVTQMGQEVILRCVPISNHLYFYWYRQILGQKVEFLVSFYNNEISEKSEIFDDQFSVERPDGSNFTLKIRSTKLEDSAMYFCASGRETGELFFGEGSRLTVL.

The CDR3 DNA is TGCGCCAGCAGCATCCGGAACGGGGTCGATTTTTCTTCGTATGGCTACACCTTC. Its protein is CASSIRNGVDFSSYGYTF. The chain employs TRBV4-1 and TRBJ1-2; D unclear. Germline V gene lookup returns CDR1 MGHRA and CDR2 YSYEKL. This CDR3 has 18 amino acids. Trimming left V 5 bases short and J 5 bases short, with 27 bases between.

V is TRBV7-3 and J is TRBJ2-1; unclear D gene. Germline CDR1 SGHTA, CDR2 FQGTGA. CDR3 length: 15 residues. Trimming cost V 0 bases and J 3 bases, with 9 bases left between them. The CDR3 DNA is TGTGCCAGCAGCTTAACTCCTGGGCGCTACAATGAGCAGTTCTTC. This translates into CASSLTPGRYNEQFF.

V is TRBV9 and J is TRBJ1-2, with D uncertain. Germline V gene data show CDR1 as SGDLS and CDR2 as YYNGEE. Trimming removed 3 bases at V and 4 bases at J, with 7 bases between. The CDR3 totals 12 residues. The CDR3 reads CASSASSYGYTF. DNA of the CDR3: TGTGCCAGCAGCGCTAGTTCCTATGGCTACACCTTC.

This clone was detected a few times. The chain is built from TRBV9 and TRBJ2-3; 7 bases map to TRBD1. This CDR3 is built from 16 residues. J lost 2 bases, V lost 0 bases, and 6 bases had no gene match. CDR1 and CDR2 (germline): SGDLS, YYNGEE. CDR3: CASSVGLGGHTDTQYF. CDR3 bases: TGTGCCAGCAGCGTAGGCTTAGGGGGCCACACAGATACGCAGTATTTT.

The genes are TRBV9 and TRBJ2-3, with D tentatively TRBD2 (5 bases). The CDR3 length is 17 residues. In germline, CDR1 is SGDLS, CDR2 YYNGEE. Trimming left V 0 bases short and J 4 bases short, with 18 bases between. The CDR3 bases are TGTGCCAGCAGCGTAGCCTATAACCGGGAACACTCAGATACGCAGTATTTT. Translated: CASSVAYNREHSDTQYF.

J is TRBJ1-4 and V is TRBV4-2; D remains unclear. This CDR3 contains 16 residues. Germline-derived CDR1 and CDR2 are LGHNA and YNFKEQ. V lost 3 bases to trimming and J lost 0 bases, with 11 bases between them. The CDR3 nucleotides read TGTGCCAGCAGCCAGGGCAGACAAACAACTAATGAAAAACTGTTTTTT. Its protein is CASSQGRQTTNEKLFF.

This clone was observed at least ten times. The chain carries TRBV11-2 and TRBJ2-7; TRBD2 matches at 7 bases. V lost 3 bases and J lost 2; bases outside the gene matches: 10. The CDR3 loop spans 16 amino acids. The V gene's germline CDR1 is SGHAT and CDR2 FQNNGV. The CDR3 sequence is CASSFTWEGSAYEQYF. DNA for the CDR3: TGTGCCAGCAGCTTCACGTGGGAGGGAAGTGCCTACGAGCAGTACTTC.

This clone was counted once. This CDR3 is CAQTSGGLDEQFF. Here the CDR3 DNA reads TGTGCCCAGACCTCAGGGGGCCTGGATGAGCAGTTCTTC. The rearrangement uses TRBV30 and TRBJ2-1; 8 bases agree with TRBD1. Per the germline V gene, CDR1 is GTSNPN and CDR2 is SVGIG (reference sequence). The CDR3 loop spans 13 amino acids. Trimming took 8 bases from V and 8 from J; bases not matched to a gene: 11.

This rearrangement joins TRBV5-6 to TRBJ1-1, with TRBD1 identical over 8 bases. Germline CDR1 reads SGHDT; CDR2 reads YYEEEE. Trimming took 4 bases from V and 2 from J; bases not matched to a gene: 10. This CDR3 contains 16 residues. CDR3 sequence: CASSPERTGRNTEAFF. DNA for the CDR3: TGTGCCAGCAGCCCGGAGCGGACAGGGAGAAACACTGAAGCTTTCTTT.

The V gene is TRBV7-6, the J gene TRBJ2-5; D unresolved. In germline, CDR1 is SGHVS, CDR2 FNYEAQ. This CDR3 contains 14 residues. V lost 2 bases and J 2 bases, leaving 9 bases between the germline ends. This CDR3 is CASSLQAFQETQYF. The CDR3 DNA sequence: TGTGCCAGCAGCTTACAAGCGTTTCAAGAGACCCAGTACTTC.

This rearrangement joins TRBV18 to TRBJ1-1; 7 bases agree with TRBD1. This CDR3 spans 14 amino acids. Germline V gene sequence: CDR1 KGHSH, CDR2 LQKENI. V trimming: 2 bases; J trimming: 5 bases; junction bases outside the gene matches: 5. Written as DNA, the CDR3 is TGTGCCAGCTCACCAGGGGACAGAGGAACTGAAGCTTTCTTT. Protein sequence: CASSPGDRGTEAFF.

The chain links TRBV12-3 or TRBV12-4 to TRBJ2-5; TRBD2 might be the D (7 bases). The V end lost 6 bases, the J end lost 5 bases, and 13 bases lay between the germline ends. The length of the CDR3 is 13 residues. CDR3 sequence: CASRIQGGETQYF. For the CDR3, the DNA is TGTGCCAGCAGAATACAGGGAGGGGAGACCCAGTACTTC.

This rearrangement joins TRBV5-1 to TRBJ2-4, with a weak D call TRBD2 (6 bases). Germline loops: CDR1 SGHRS, CDR2 YFSETQ. The CDR3 consists of 15 residues. Trimming pared 5 bases from V and 3 bases from J, leaving 15 bases between. The CDR3 protein is CASSQLGGSKNIQYF. The CDR3 bases are TGCGCCAGCAGTCAGTTAGGAGGGAGCAAAAACATTCAGTACTTC.

The chain recombines TRBV7-2 with TRBJ2-1; 8 nucleotides match TRBD2. V trimming: 4 bases; J trimming: 8 bases; junction bases outside the gene matches: 7. CDR1 and CDR2 (germline): SGHTA, FQGNSA. There are 14 residues in the CDR3. The CDR3 spells CASSSRGGPYEQFF. The CDR3 DNA sequence: TGTGCCAGCAGCTCCCGGGGGGGCCCGTATGAGCAGTTCTTC.

This chain connects TRBV5-4 to TRBJ1-4; the D gene is possibly TRBD1 (6 bases). Trimming took off 4 bases at V and 0 bases at J, with 7 bases between the two ends. The CDR3 covers 14 residues. Germline-derived CDR1 and CDR2 are SGHNT and YYREEE (reference sequence). This CDR3 is CASSTGTTNEKLFF. The CDR3 DNA is TGTGCCAGCAGCACAGGGACAACTAATGAAAAACTGTTTTTT.

The V and J genes are TRBV10-3 and TRBJ1-2, with D possibly TRBD1 on 6 matching bases. Trimming took off 1 base at V and 8 bases at J, with 8 bases between the two ends. The germline V gene has CDR1 ENHRY and CDR2 SYGVKD. The CDR3 runs 12 residues. CDR3 in amino acids: CAISEYREGYTF. CDR3 DNA: TGTGCCATCAGTGAGTACAGGGAAGGCTACACCTTC.

This rearrangement joins TRBV5-1 to TRBJ1-3; D gene ambiguous. The CDR3 sequence is 13 residues long. The germline V gene encodes CDR1 SGHRS and CDR2 YFSETQ. V gave up 4 bases and J gave up 7 bases, with 12 bases separating them. CDR3: CASSRRLGNTIYF. CDR3 DNA sequence: TGCGCCAGCAGCCGGAGGCTAGGGAACACCATATATTTT.